The next 3 T cell receptor beta chains were all read from a single sample in a study of blood T cell repertoires in COVID-19. Repertoires were generated with immunoSEQ multiplex PCR, while TCRdb's copy carries only in-frame clones and drops some. The sample has 150,000 or so clones; roughly four fifths are singletons. The sequenced material came from peripheral blood. These receptors were obtained from a human donor in a cohort sampled during active COVID-19.

This clone was recorded only once. The V gene is TRBV7-2, the J gene TRBJ2-2; 10 bases align to TRBD1. This CDR3 is built from 15 residues. V lost 5 bases and J lost 5; bases outside the gene matches: 5. Germline CDR1 is SGHTA and CDR2 is FQGNSA. CDR3 protein: CASSQRQGATGELFF. The CDR3 region has the DNA TGTGCCAGCAGCCAAAGACAGGGGGCGACCGGGGAGCTGTTTTTT.

CDR3 sequence reads: CASSQDKGPGPEAFF. The CDR3 DNA follows: TGTGCCAGCAGCCAAGATAAGGGGCCTGGGCCTGAAGCTTTCTTT. J is TRBJ1-1 and V is TRBV3-1 (or the pseudogene TRBV3-2); D perhaps matches TRBD1 (5 bases). V lost 0 bases, J lost 6 bases, and 14 bases lay in between. The CDR3 is made up of 15 amino acids. Germline V gene data show CDR1 as LGHDT and CDR2 as YNNKEL (reference sequence).

This clone was recorded only once. The chain is built from TRBV6-5 and TRBJ2-2; 7 nucleotides agree with TRBD2. Germline V CDR1 and CDR2: MNHEY, SVGAGI. Trimming removed 6 bases from V and 7 bases from J; junction bases left unmatched: 8. The CDR3 runs to 14 residues. The CDR3 DNA reads as TGTGCCAGCAGGACCGGGGGGTTGGGCGGGGAGCTGTTTTTT. Its protein is CASRTGGLGGELFF.